This T cell receptor (beta chain) emerged from a study of a mutant IDH1 vaccine in newly diagnosed glioma (dated by TCRdb to 2020 to 2022). With respect to the entire study: Patients were given eight vaccinations, in weeks 1, 3, 5, 7, 11, 15, 19 and 23, which matched visits V03 through V10. In the chemotherapy-containing groups, vaccination started alongside temozolomide cycles, whereas in patients who had radiotherapy alone it started 4-6 weeks after radiotherapy. Six visits were used for peripheral blood collection: V03 (baseline), V05, V07, V10, V12 and V13. Before enrollment, patients had received standard therapy of radiotherapy alone, temozolomide alone, or radiochemotherapy with temozolomide; most received the combination. The approximately 29 treated patients were roughly 62% male and roughly 40% female, with a mean age of roughly 40 years. For exploratory analyses, longitudinal TCRB deep sequencing was carried out in 25 treated patients wherever samples were available.

Of note for this clone: What this receptor recognizes is not known. It has no much larger one-base neighbor in the sample; base qualities were not kept.

The CDR1 and CDR2 encoded by the germline V gene are LGHNA and YSLEER. V is shortened by 2 bases, J by 3 bases, and the region joining them spans 10 bases. Inclusive of the bounding cysteine and phenylalanine, the CDR3 is 14 residues long. The CDR3 DNA has 42 bases and is translated from base 1. The method was the immunoSEQ multiplex PCR assay. The hsTCRB Kit was used according to the manufacturer's protocol to amplify rearranged TCR beta chain sequences. An Illumina MiSeq was used to sequence the TCRB libraries. On the authors' methods: The kit vendor's proprietary platform handled demultiplexing, trimming and gene mapping. Here the immuneACCESS table is served through TCRdb, limited to in-frame sequences with V and J called. Missing clones are a known gap in these copies; in checked studies unresolved V genes cover under half, and the rest lacks a known reason. That table supplies the V and J calls and clone size; D and trimming were determined from the DNA. The table for this sample lists tens of thousands of clones; less than 85% of them were counted only once. About 3.1% of the sample is held by the ten biggest clonotypes.

The time point label corresponds to: week 5, during vaccination. Each vaccine dose was 300 ug of a 20-mer mutant IDH1 peptide in Montanide, given subcutaneously with topical imiquimod. Donors had newly diagnosed WHO grade 3 or 4 IDH1-mutant astrocytomas with loss of nuclear ATRX. The samples were drawn from NOA16, a multicentre, single-arm, open-label phase I trial in Germany that tested a mutant IDH1 peptide vaccine in humans for the first time. Genomic DNA for TCRB sequencing was extracted from EDTA blood using the DNeasy Blood and Tissue Kit. Overall study outcomes, separate from this receptor: Immune responses induced by the vaccine were seen in 93.3% of patients across multiple MHC alleles. The authors noted that analyses of patient blood samples could not be reproduced because of sample limitations. Changes in the top peripheral T cell clonotypes picked up by TCRB sequencing did not appear to be linked to pseudoprogression. Availability determined which PBMC samples were chosen for TCRB deep sequencing.

The source of this sequence is a woman aged 18-30 years with glioma. Some clones in this sample may be carry-over from other donors' samples. The sample was PBMCs, taken from a glioma patient whose treatment included an IDH1 peptide vaccine. The chain links TRBV4-3 with TRBJ1-1, and possibly TRBD1, on 5 matching bases. The base sequence is TGCGCCAGCAGCCAATCGGGGGGGGACACTGAAGCTTTCTTT. This encodes CASSQSGGDTEAFF.